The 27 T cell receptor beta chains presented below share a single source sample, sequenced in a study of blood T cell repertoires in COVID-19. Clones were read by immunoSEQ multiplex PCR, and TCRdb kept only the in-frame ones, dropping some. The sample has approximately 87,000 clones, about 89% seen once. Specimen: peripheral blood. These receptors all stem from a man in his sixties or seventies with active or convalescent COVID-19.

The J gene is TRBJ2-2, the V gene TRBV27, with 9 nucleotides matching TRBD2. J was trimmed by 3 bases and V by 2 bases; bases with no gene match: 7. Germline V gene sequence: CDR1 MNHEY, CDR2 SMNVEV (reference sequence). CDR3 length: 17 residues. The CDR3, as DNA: TGTGCCAGCAGTTTAGGTTCGCTAGCGGGGTACACCGGGGAGCTGTTTTTT. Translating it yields CASSLGSLAGYTGELFF.

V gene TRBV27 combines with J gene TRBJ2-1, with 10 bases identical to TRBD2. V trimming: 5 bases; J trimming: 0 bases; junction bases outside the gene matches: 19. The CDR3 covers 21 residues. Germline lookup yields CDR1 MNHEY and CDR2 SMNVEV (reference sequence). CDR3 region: CASSGPLSLAGGLHSYNEQFF. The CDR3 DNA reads TGTGCCAGCAGTGGCCCATTGAGTTTAGCGGGAGGCCTTCACTCCTACAATGAGCAGTTCTTC.

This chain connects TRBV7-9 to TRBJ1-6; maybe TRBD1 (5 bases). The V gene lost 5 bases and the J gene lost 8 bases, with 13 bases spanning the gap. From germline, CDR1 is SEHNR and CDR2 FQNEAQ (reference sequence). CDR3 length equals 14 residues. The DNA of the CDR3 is TGTGCCAGCAGCCACCGACAGACGGATTCACCCCTCCACTTT. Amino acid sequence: CASSHRQTDSPLHF.

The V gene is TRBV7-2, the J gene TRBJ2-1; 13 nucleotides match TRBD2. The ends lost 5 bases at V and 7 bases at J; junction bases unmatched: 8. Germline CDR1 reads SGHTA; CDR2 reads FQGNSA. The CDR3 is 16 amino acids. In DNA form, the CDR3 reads TGTGCCAGCAGCCCCCGGACTAGCGGGAGAGGGAATGAGCAGTTCTTC. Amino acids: CASSPRTSGRGNEQFF.

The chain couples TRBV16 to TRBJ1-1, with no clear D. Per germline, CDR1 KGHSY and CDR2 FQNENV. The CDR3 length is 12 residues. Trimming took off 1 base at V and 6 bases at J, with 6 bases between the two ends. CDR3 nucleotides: TGTGCCAGCAGCCAATTAAGCTCTGAAGCTTTCTTT. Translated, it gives CASSQLSSEAFF.

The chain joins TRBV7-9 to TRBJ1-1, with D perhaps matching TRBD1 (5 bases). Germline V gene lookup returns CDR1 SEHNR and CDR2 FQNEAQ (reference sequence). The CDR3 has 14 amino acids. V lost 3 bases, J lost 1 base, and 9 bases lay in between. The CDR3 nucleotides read TGTGCCAGCAGCTTTATACAGGAGAACACTGAAGCTTTCTTT. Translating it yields CASSFIQENTEAFF.

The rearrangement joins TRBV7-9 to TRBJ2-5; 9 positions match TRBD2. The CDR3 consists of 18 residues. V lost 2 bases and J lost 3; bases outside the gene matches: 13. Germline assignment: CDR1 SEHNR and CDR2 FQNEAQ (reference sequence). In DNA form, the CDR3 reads TGTGCCAGCAGCTTATATGCCAGGGCTAGCGGGGAGGAAGAGACCCAGTACTTC. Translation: CASSLYARASGEEETQYF. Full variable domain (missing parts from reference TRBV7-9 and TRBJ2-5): DTGVSQNPRHKITKRGQNVTFRCDPISEHNRLYWYRQTLGQGPEFLTYFQNEAQLEKSRLLSDRFSAERPKGSFSTLEIQRTEQGDSAMYLCASSLYARASGEEETQYFGPGTRLLVL.

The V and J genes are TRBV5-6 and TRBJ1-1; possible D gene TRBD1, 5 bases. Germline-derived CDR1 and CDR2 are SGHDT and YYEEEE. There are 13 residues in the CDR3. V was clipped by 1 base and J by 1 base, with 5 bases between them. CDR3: CASSLTGNTEAFF. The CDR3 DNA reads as TGTGCCAGCAGCTTGACAGGGAACACTGAAGCTTTCTTT.

CDR3 in DNA: TGTGCCAGCAGCCAAGCCGGGGAGGAGCAGTTCTTC. This translates into CASSQAGEEQFF. The V call is TRBV3-1 (or the pseudogene TRBV3-2), the J call TRBJ2-1, with TRBD2 as a possible D gene (5 bases). From germline, CDR1 is LGHDT and CDR2 YNNKEL (reference sequence). This CDR3 has 12 residues. The V gene lost 1 base and the J gene lost 10 bases, with 8 bases spanning the gap.

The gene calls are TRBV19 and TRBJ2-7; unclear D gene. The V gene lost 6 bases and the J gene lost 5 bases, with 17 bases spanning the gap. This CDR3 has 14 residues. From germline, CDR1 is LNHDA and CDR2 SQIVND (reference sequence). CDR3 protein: CASSTTLITHEQYF. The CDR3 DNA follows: TGTGCCAGTAGCACAACCCTCATCACCCACGAGCAGTACTTC.

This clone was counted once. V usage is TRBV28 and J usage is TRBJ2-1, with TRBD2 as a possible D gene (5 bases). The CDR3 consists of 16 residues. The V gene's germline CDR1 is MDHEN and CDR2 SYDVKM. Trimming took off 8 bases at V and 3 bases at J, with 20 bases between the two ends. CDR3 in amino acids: CASLGSPATFYNEQFF. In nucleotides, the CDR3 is TGTGCCAGCCTGGGGAGCCCCGCCACATTCTACAATGAGCAGTTCTTC.

The CDR3 region is CASSQEWGGNTEAFF. The CDR3 nucleotides read TGTGCCAGCAGCCAAGAGTGGGGAGGGAACACTGAAGCTTTCTTT. V and J are TRBV3-1 (or the pseudogene TRBV3-2) and TRBJ1-1; no clear D gene. Germline V CDR1 and CDR2: LGHDT, YNNKEL (reference sequence). V was trimmed by 0 bases and J by 1 base, leaving 9 bases between them. CDR3 length: 15 amino acids.

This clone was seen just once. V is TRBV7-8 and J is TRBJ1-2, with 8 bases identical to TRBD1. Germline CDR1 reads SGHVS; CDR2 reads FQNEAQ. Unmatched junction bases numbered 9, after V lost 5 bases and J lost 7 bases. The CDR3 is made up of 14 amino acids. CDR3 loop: CASSRETGVVGYTF. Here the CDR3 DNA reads TGTGCCAGCAGCCGAGAGACAGGGGTAGTTGGCTACACCTTC.

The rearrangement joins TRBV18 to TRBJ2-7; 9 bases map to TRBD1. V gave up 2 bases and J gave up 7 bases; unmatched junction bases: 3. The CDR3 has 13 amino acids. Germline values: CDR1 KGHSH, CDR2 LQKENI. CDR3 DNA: TGTGCCAGCTCACCAGGGACAGGGAGGGAGCAGTACTTC. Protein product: CASSPGTGREQYF.

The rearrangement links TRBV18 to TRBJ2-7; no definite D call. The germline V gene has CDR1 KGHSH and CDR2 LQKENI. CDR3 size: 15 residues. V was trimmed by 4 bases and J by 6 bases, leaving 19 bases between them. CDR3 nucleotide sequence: TGTGCCAGCTCACTGGATCGGGTTACCTCGAGCGAGCAGTACTTC. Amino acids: CASSLDRVTSSEQYF.

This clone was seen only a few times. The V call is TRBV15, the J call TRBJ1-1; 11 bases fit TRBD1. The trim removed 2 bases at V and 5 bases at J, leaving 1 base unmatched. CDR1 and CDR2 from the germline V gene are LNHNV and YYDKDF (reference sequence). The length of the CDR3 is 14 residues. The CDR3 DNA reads TGTGCCACCAGCAGAAGGGACAGGGGGACTGAAGCTTTCTTT. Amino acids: CATSRRDRGTEAFF.

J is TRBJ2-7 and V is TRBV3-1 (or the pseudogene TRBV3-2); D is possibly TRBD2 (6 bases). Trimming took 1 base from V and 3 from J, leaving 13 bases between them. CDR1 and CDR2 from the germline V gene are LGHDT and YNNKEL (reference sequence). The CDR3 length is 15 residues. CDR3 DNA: TGTGCCAGCAGCCAAGGGGGACTCGGGGGCTACGAGCAGTACTTC. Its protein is CASSQGGLGGYEQYF.

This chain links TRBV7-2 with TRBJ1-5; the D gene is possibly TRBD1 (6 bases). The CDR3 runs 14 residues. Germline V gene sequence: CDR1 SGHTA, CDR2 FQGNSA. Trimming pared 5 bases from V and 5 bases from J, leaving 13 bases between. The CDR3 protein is CASSKSRGYQPQHF. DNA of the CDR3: TGTGCCAGCAGCAAGAGCAGGGGATATCAGCCCCAGCATTTT. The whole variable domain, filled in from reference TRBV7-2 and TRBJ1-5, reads GAGVSQSPSNKVTEKGKDVELRCDPISGHTALYWYRQSLGQGLEFLIYFQGNSAPDKSGLPSDRFSAERTGGSVSTLTIQRTQQEDSAVYLCASSKSRGYQPQHFGDGTRLSIL.

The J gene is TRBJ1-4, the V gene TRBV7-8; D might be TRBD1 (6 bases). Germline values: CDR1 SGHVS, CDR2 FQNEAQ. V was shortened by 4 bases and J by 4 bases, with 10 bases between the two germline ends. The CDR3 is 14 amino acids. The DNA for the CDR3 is TGTGCCAGCAGCTGGACAGCGTATAATGAAAAACTGTTTTTT. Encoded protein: CASSWTAYNEKLFF.

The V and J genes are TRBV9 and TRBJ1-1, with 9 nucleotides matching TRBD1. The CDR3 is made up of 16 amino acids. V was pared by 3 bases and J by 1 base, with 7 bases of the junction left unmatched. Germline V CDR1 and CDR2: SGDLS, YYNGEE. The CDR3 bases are TGTGCCAGCAGCGGGTACAGGGGGCAAACGAACACTGAAGCTTTCTTT. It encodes CASSGYRGQTNTEAFF.

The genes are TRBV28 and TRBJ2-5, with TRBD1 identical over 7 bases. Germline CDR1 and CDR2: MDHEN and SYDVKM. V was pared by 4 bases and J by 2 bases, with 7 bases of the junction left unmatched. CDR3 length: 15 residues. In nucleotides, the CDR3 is TGTGCCAGCAGTTCCCCTGGGACAGCTCAAGAGACCCAGTACTTC. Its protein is CASSSPGTAQETQYF.

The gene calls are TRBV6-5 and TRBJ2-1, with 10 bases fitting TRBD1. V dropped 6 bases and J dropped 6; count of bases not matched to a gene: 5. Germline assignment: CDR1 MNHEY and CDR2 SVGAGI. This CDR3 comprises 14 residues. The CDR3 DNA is TGTGCCAGCAGCTCCGGGACAGGGGTCAATGAGCAGTTCTTC. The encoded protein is CASSSGTGVNEQFF.

CDR3 nucleotide sequence: TGCGCCAGCAGCCAAGATTGGGGGGTAGCGGAGTCCTACGAGCAGTACTTC. It encodes CASSQDWGVAESYEQYF. The V and J genes are TRBV4-3 and TRBJ2-7; a possible D gene is TRBD2 (6 bases). The CDR3 sequence is 17 residues long. Looked up from germline, CDR1 is LGHNA and CDR2 is YSLEER. Trimming shortened V by 0 bases and J by 1 base, and 16 bases separated the two germline ends.

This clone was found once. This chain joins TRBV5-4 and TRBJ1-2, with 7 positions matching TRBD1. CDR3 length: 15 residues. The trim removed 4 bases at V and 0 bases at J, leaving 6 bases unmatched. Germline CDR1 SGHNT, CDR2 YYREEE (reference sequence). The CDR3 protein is CASSPRQGANYGYTF. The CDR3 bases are TGTGCCAGCAGCCCACGACAGGGAGCTAACTATGGCTACACCTTC.

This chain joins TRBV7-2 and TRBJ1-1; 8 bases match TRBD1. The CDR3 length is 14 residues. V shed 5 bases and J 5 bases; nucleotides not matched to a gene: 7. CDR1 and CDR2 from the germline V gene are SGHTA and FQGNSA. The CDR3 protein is CASSARQGWTEAFF. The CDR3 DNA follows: TGTGCCAGCAGCGCGCGACAGGGGTGGACTGAAGCTTTCTTT.

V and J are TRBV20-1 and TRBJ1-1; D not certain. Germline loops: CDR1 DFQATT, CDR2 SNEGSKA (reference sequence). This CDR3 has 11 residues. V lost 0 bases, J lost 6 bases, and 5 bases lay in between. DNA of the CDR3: TGCAGTGCTAGAGATATTTCTGAAGCTTTCTTT. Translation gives CSARDISEAFF.

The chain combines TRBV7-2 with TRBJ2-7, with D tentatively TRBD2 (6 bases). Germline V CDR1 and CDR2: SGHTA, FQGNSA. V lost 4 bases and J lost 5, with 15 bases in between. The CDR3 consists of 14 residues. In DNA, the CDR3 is TGTGCCAGCAGCTCCCCTAGCGTGAGTAACGAGCAGTACTTC. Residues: CASSSPSVSNEQYF.